This TCR beta chain was recovered during a study of CD8+ T cells in alopecia areata. Study as a whole: Oral tofacitinib, 5 to 10 mg twice daily, was given in an open-label trial. Study-wide findings and caveats: Alopecia totalis/universalis scalp especially showed more expanded CD8+ clones than normal scalp. Scalp clonality, together with expanded CD8+ clones among the top 100, fell significantly with tofacitinib.

With respect to this clone: Its matching antigen is unknown. The identical CDR3 is also encoded by other nucleotide sequences in the sample.

Sequencing used cDNA as its template, made by extracting RNA and reverse transcribing it. Profiled with immunoSEQ multiplex PCR; TCRdb holds only in-frame clones, not every one. The sample has about 130,000 clones, nearly 55% seen once. Treatment: oral pan-JAK inhibitor, 5-10 mg twice daily. Germline CDR1 SQVTM, CDR2 ANQGSEA. The CDR3 is 12 amino acids. Trimming removed 1 base at V and 4 bases at J, with 7 bases between. V is TRBV29-1 and J is TRBJ1-2; D not resolved. The sequence derives from a human donor with alopecia areata. The source was CD8+ T cells sorted from blood, collected at week 4, from a patient treated with tofacitinib. CDR3 DNA: TGCAGCGTTGAAGGGGAAGGCTATGGCTACACCTTC. Encoded protein: CSVEGEGYGYTF.